Each of the 3 T cell receptor beta chains below was sequenced from the same sample in a study of molecular identifiers for immune sequencing clone quantification. TCRdb itself ran the PCR reads through MiXCR, one entry per CDR3 protein. The table shows about 630,000 distinct CDR3 sequences, with around 25% occurring only once. Sequencing was carried out using naive CD8+ T cells from blood, with Jurkat cell RNA spiked in. The subset here: FACS-sorted CD8+CD4-CCR7+CD45RA+ naive T cells. Receptor source: a human donor in good health. Some libraries in this study had Jurkat cell RNA spiked in.

This clonotype was counted between two and nine times. This chain joins TRBV12-3 or TRBV12-4 and TRBJ2-7; D possibly corresponds to TRBD1 (7 bases). The CDR3 runs to 16 residues. V shed 7 bases and J shed 4 bases, with 23 bases lying between them. The CDR3: CASTLSQGGGGYEQYF. The CDR3 nucleotides read TGTGCCAGCACTCTTTCTCAGGGGGGTGGCGGGTACGAGCAGTACTTC.

This chain uses TRBV10-2 with TRBJ2-3; TRBD2 matches at 8 bases. Unmatched junction bases numbered 0, after V lost 0 bases and J lost 1 base. This CDR3 comprises 15 residues. Per the germline V gene, CDR1 is WSHSY and CDR2 is SAAADI. This chain's CDR3 is CASSESTSGTDTQYF. In nucleotides, the CDR3 is TGCGCCAGCAGTGAGTCGACTAGCGGCACAGATACGCAGTATTTT.

The sample holds many counts of this clonotype. The chain is built from TRBV6-2 or TRBV6-3 and TRBJ1-5, with D unclear. V was clipped by 0 bases and J by 2 bases, with 11 bases between them. The CDR3 length is 16 residues. Germline assignment: CDR1 MNHEY and CDR2 SVGEGT. Written as DNA, the CDR3 is TGTGCCAGCAGTTACTCGATTTCGCAGGGCAATCAGCCCCAGCATTTT. Translated: CASSYSISQGNQPQHF.